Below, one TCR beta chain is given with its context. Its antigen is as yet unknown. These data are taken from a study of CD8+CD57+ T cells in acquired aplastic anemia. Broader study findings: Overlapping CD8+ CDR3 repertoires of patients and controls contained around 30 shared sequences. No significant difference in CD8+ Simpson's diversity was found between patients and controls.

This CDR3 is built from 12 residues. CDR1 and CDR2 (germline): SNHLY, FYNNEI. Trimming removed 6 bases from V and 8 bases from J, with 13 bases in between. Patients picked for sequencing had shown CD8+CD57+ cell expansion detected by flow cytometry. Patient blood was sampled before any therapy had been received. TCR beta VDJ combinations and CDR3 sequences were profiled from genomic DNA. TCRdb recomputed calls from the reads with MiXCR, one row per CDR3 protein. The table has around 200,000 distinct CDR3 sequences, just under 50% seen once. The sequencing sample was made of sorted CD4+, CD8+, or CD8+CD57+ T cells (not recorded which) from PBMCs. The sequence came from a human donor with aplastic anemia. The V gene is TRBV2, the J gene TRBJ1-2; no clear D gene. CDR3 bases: TGTGCCAGCAGGACCGACCTGTCGGGCTACACCTTC. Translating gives CASRTDLSGYTF.